This entry describes one T cell receptor (beta chain). MiXCR, applied by TCRdb to the RT-PCR reads, yields one record per CDR3 protein. Of about 780,000 distinct CDR3 sequences in the sample, approximately 18% were seen once. The record originates from a study of response to subunit inactivated influenza vaccine. The germline V gene encodes CDR1 MNHEY and CDR2 SVGEGT. V lost 0 bases and J lost 7, with 15 bases in between. The CDR3 extends over 15 amino acids. The TCR sequence derives from a man aged 50 to 59 who received an inactivated influenza vaccine. The sample consisted of PBMCs from blood, taken roughly 5 days after vaccination. This rearrangement joins TRBV6-2 or TRBV6-3 to TRBJ1-2; D might be TRBD1 (6 bases). DNA for the CDR3: TGTGCCAGCAGTTACTCCGGGGGGCGCGGATCTGGCTACACCTTC. Protein product: CASSYSGGRGSGYTF.